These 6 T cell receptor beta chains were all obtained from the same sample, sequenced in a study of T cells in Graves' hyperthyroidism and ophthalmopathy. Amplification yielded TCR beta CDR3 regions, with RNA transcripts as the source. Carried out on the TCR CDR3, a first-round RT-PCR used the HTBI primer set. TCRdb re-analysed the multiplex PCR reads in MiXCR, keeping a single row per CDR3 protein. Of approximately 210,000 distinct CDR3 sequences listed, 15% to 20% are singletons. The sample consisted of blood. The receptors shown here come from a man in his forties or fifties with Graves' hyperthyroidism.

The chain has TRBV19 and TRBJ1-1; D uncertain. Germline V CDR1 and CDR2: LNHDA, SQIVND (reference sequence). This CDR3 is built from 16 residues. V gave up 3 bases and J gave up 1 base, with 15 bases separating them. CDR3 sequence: CASSIPSGRANTEAFF. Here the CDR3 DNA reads TGTGCCAGTAGTATTCCGTCCGGACGGGCGAACACTGAAGCTTTCTTT. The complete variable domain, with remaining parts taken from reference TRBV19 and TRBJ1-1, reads DGGITQSPKYLFRKEGQNVTLSCEQNLNHDAMYWYRQDPGQGLRLIYYSQIVNDFQKGDIAEGYSVSREKKESFPLTVTSAQKNPTAFYLCASSIPSGRANTEAFFGQGTRLTVV.

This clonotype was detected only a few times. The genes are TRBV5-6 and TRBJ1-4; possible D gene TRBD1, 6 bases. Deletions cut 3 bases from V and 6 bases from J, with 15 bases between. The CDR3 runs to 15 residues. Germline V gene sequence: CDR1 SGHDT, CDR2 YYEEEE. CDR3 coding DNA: TGTGCCAGCAGCTCCTCAGGGGAATATGATGAAAAACTGTTTTTT. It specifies CASSSSGEYDEKLFF.

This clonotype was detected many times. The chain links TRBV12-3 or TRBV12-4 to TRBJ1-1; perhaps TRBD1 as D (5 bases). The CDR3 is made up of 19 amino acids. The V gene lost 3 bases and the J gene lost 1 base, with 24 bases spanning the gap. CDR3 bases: TGTGCCAGCAGTTTGGGTCGGCGTGGGCTACATCAGGGGAACACTGAAGCTTTCTTT. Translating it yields CASSLGRRGLHQGNTEAFF.

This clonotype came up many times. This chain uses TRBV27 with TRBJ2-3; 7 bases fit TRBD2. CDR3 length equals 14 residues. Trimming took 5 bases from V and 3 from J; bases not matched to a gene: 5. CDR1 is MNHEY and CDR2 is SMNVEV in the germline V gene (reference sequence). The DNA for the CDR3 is TGTGCCAGCAGTCCCCTACTAGCGACAGATACGCAGTATTTT. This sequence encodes CASSPLLATDTQYF.

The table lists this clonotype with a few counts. DNA of the CDR3: TGTGCCATCTCTCGGACAGGGGGCGGTGGGGCAGGGGGCGGAGATGAGCAGTTCTTC. It translates to CAISRTGGGGAGGGDEQFF. V gene TRBV10-3 combines with J gene TRBJ2-1; TRBD1 aligns across 11 bases. Losses at the gene ends were 8 bases for V and 8 bases for J; bases not matched to a gene: 23. Germline CDR1 is ENHRY and CDR2 is SYGVKD. The CDR3 sequence is 19 residues long.

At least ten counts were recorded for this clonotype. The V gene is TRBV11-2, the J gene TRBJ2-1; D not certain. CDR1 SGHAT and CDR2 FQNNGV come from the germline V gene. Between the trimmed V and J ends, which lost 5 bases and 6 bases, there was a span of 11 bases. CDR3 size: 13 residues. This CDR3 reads CASSPLWGNEQFF. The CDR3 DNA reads TGTGCCAGCAGCCCATTGTGGGGCAATGAGCAGTTCTTC. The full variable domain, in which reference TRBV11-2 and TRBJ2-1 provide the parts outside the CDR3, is EAGVAQSPRYKIIEKRQSVAFWCNPISGHATLYWYQQILGQGPKLLIQFQNNGVVDDSQLPKDRFSAERLKGVDSTLKIQPAKLEDSAVYLCASSPLWGNEQFFGPGTRLTVL.